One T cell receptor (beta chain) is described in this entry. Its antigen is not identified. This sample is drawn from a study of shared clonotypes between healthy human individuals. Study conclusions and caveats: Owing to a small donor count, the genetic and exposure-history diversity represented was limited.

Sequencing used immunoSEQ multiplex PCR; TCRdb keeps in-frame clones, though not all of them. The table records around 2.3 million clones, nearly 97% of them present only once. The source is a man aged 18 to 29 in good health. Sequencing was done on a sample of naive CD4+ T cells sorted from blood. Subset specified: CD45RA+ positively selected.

Written as DNA, the CDR3 is TGCGCCAGCAGCGAAAGTAGCGGGAACACCGGGGAGCTGTTTTTT. Its translation: CASSESSGNTGELFF. This rearrangement joins TRBV5-1 to TRBJ2-2, with D tentatively TRBD2 (6 bases). The ends were cut back, 4 bases at V and 1 base at J, with 11 bases in the middle. Germline V gives CDR1 SGHRS, CDR2 YFSETQ. This CDR3 region has 15 residues.